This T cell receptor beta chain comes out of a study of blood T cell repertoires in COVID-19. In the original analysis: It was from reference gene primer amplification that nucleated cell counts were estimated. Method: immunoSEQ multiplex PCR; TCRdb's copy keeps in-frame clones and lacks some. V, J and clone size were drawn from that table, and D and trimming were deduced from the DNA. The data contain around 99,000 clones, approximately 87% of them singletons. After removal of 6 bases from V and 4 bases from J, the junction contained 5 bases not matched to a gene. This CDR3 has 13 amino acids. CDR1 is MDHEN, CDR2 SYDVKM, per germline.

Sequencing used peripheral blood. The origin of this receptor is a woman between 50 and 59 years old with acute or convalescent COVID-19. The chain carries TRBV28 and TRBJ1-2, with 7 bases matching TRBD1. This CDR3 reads CASSNSGGYGYTF. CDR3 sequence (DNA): TGTGCCAGCAGCAACTCAGGGGGCTATGGCTACACCTTC.